This passage covers 16 T cell receptor beta chains from one sample sequenced in a study of cytomegalovirus exposure and HLA in healthy donors. PCR used 60 Vbeta primers and 13 Jbeta primers. TCRdb keeps only in-frame clones here, not all; method: immunoSEQ multiplex PCR. This sample has around 71,000 clones, with about 60% found just once. Sequenced sample: PBMCs. These receptors were taken from a man under 40 in good health and CMV-seropositive.

The chain uses TRBV7-8 and TRBJ1-1; no reliable D call. CDR1 is SGHVS and CDR2 is FQNEAQ in the germline V gene. The V end lost 3 bases, the J end lost 4 bases, and 12 bases lay between the germline ends. This CDR3 region has 14 residues. The DNA of the CDR3 is TGTGCCAGCAGCTTTTACAGCCGGGGCACTGAAGCTTTCTTT. Amino acid sequence: CASSFYSRGTEAFF.

The chain joins TRBV7-9 to TRBJ2-7, with D possibly being TRBD1 (7 bases). CDR1 and CDR2 from the germline V gene are SEHNR and FQNEAQ (reference sequence). Between the trimmed V and J ends, which lost 5 bases and 3 bases, there was a span of 17 bases. This CDR3 contains 15 residues. The CDR3 loop is CASSTRAGGFYEQYF. As DNA, the CDR3 is TGTGCCAGCAGCACGAGAGCAGGGGGGTTCTACGAGCAGTACTTC. Based on the CDR3 plus reference TRBV7-9 and TRBJ2-7, the full variable domain is DTGVSQNPRHKITKRGQNVTFRCDPISEHNRLYWYRQTLGQGPEFLTYFQNEAQLEKSRLLSDRFSAERPKGSFSTLEIQRTEQGDSAMYLCASSTRAGGFYEQYFGPGTRLTVT.

V usage is TRBV7-9 and J usage is TRBJ2-7, with TRBD2 as a possible D gene (5 bases). Germline V gene lookup returns CDR1 SEHNR and CDR2 FQNEAQ (reference sequence). The CDR3 loop spans 12 amino acids. Trimming took off 5 bases at V and 9 bases at J, with 14 bases between the two ends. CDR3 sequence: CASSQGLSTQYF. In DNA form, the CDR3 reads TGTGCCAGCAGCCAAGGACTGTCGACGCAGTACTTC.

This clone was picked up a small number of times. The chain has TRBV5-5 and TRBJ2-2, with a possible D match to TRBD2 (5 bases). Germline values: CDR1 SGHKS, CDR2 YYEKEE (reference sequence). Trimming shortened V by 1 base and J by 3 bases, and 13 bases separated the two germline ends. The CDR3 length is 16 residues. The CDR3 protein is CASSLSQLRDTGELFF. The CDR3 region has the DNA TGTGCCAGCAGCTTGAGCCAGCTGAGGGACACCGGGGAGCTGTTTTTT.

The chain has TRBV19 and TRBJ1-5; D not certain. This CDR3 has 12 residues. Looked up from germline, CDR1 is LNHDA and CDR2 is SQIVND (reference sequence). The V end lost 5 bases, the J end lost 4 bases, and 6 bases lay between the germline ends. CDR3 loop: CASSYFNQPQHF. Written as DNA, the CDR3 is TGTGCCAGTAGTTATTTTAATCAGCCCCAGCATTTT.

The CDR3 region is CASSPEGGESGYTF. The CDR3, as DNA: TGTGCCAGCAGCCCCGAGGGAGGGGAGAGTGGCTACACCTTC. The chain couples TRBV7-9 to TRBJ1-2; tentative D call: TRBD1 (5 bases). V lost 5 bases, J lost 7 bases, and 17 bases lay in between. CDR3 size: 14 residues. CDR1 and CDR2 from the germline V gene are SEHNR and FQNEAQ (reference sequence).

This clone was counted a few times. The genes are TRBV29-1 and TRBJ2-7; maybe TRBD2 (6 bases). V dropped 5 bases and J dropped 1 base, with 12 bases sitting between them. The germline V gene has CDR1 SQVTM and CDR2 ANQGSEA. The CDR3 runs 13 residues. The CDR3 region has the DNA TGCAGCGTTCCTAGCGAGGGATCCTACGAGCAGTACTTC. This translates into CSVPSEGSYEQYF.

V is TRBV5-6 and J is TRBJ2-7; maybe TRBD2 (6 bases). The CDR3 contains 16 residues. Trimming cost V 4 bases and J 0 bases, with 17 bases left between them. Germline CDR1 is SGHDT and CDR2 is YYEEEE. The CDR3 is CASSQLGGTSSYEQYF. DNA for the CDR3: TGTGCCAGCAGCCAACTGGGCGGGACCAGCTCCTACGAGCAGTACTTC.

This clone was observed a handful of times. The chain links TRBV27 to TRBJ2-7; 8 bases agree with TRBD2. Per the germline V gene, CDR1 is MNHEY and CDR2 is SMNVEV (reference sequence). The V and J ends lost 2 bases and 7 bases, in that order; junction bases with no gene match: 7. This CDR3 contains 14 residues. The CDR3 sequence: CASSLGTRRGEQYF. CDR3 in DNA: TGTGCCAGCAGTTTAGGGACTAGGAGGGGGGAGCAGTACTTC.

The chain joins TRBV7-9 to TRBJ2-1; D might be TRBD2 (6 bases). In germline, CDR1 is SEHNR, CDR2 FQNEAQ (reference sequence). Trimming shortened V by 1 base and J by 1 base, and 8 bases separated the two germline ends. CDR3 length: 15 residues. The CDR3 nucleotides are TGTGCCAGCAGCTTAGAACGGGGGTCCTACAATGAGCAGTTCTTC. Translated, it gives CASSLERGSYNEQFF. Variable domain in full (rest from reference TRBV7-9 and TRBJ2-1): DTGVSQNPRHKITKRGQNVTFRCDPISEHNRLYWYRQTLGQGPEFLTYFQNEAQLEKSRLLSDRFSAERPKGSFSTLEIQRTEQGDSAMYLCASSLERGSYNEQFFGPGTRLTVL.

This rearrangement joins TRBV5-1 to TRBJ2-7, with D perhaps matching TRBD1 (5 bases). There are 13 residues in the CDR3. In germline, CDR1 is SGHRS, CDR2 YFSETQ. Deletions cut 6 bases from V and 0 bases from J, with 10 bases between. The CDR3: CASNDGASYEQYF. The CDR3 DNA follows: TGCGCCAGCAACGATGGGGCCTCCTACGAGCAGTACTTC.

The J gene is TRBJ2-7, the V gene TRBV27, with 12 bases aligning to TRBD1. CDR1 is MNHEY, CDR2 SMNVEV, per germline (reference sequence). The CDR3 contains 14 residues. V shed 2 bases and J 5 bases; nucleotides not matched to a gene: 1. Here the CDR3 DNA reads TGTGCCAGCAGTTTAGGGACAGGGGGCGACGAGCAGTACTTC. Its protein is CASSLGTGGDEQYF.

The chain employs TRBV25-1 and TRBJ2-7, with TRBD1 matching 9 bases. The germline V gene encodes CDR1 MGHDK and CDR2 SYGVNS. This CDR3 contains 14 residues. J gave up 1 base and V 5 bases, and 3 bases lay outside the gene matches. CDR3 residues: CASSWTGVSYEQYF. The CDR3, as DNA: TGTGCCAGCAGTTGGACAGGGGTTTCCTACGAGCAGTACTTC.

The chain employs TRBV1 and TRBJ2-1; the table's D call, TRBD2, was not checked against the DNA. TRBV1 has pseudogene status. The CDR3 contains 21 residues. The CDR3 DNA is TGCACCAGCAGCCAATCCGCCGGCGGGGAGGTTCTAGGATGGGGCTACAATGAGCAGTTCTTC. Translated: CTSSQSAGGEVLGWGYNEQFF.

V usage is TRBV5-4 and J usage is TRBJ2-2, with 10 bases that match TRBD2. Germline V gene sequence: CDR1 SGHNT, CDR2 YYREEE (reference sequence). CDR3 size: 15 residues. V shed 7 bases and J 6 bases; nucleotides not matched to a gene: 9. The chain's CDR3 is CASRERGGLAGELFF. CDR3 nucleotide sequence: TGTGCCAGCCGCGAGCGGGGGGGCTTAGCCGGGGAGCTGTTTTTT.

This chain connects TRBV28 to TRBJ2-5, with D perhaps matching TRBD1 (7 bases). V lost 5 bases and J lost 4, with 14 bases in between. The CDR3 contains 14 residues. Per the germline V gene, CDR1 is MDHEN and CDR2 is SYDVKM. The CDR3 bases are TGTGCCAGCAGTAAAACGCAGGGGGGAGAGACCCAGTACTTC. Translating it yields CASSKTQGGETQYF.